The clone carrying this TCR beta chain has just a few counts. The antigen remains unidentified. It may be a read error: a sequence one base away is much more abundant. The data are from a study of CD8 T cells in ankylosing spondylitis. Overall study findings and caveats: As reported, disease-linked clones showed significant enrichment in matched ankylosing spondylitis synovial fluid.

Each CDR3 protein gets one entry after TCRdb re-called the 5' RACE reads with MiXCR. The sample has around 150,000 distinct CDR3 sequences, approximately 7.4% seen once. Unmatched junction bases numbered 7, after V lost 3 bases and J lost 10 bases. The CDR3 is made up of 13 amino acids. The germline gives CDR1 LGHDT, CDR2 YNNKEL (reference sequence). The chain is built from TRBV3-1 and TRBJ1-2, with TRBD1 identical over 8 bases. This receptor was taken from a female donor with ankylosing spondylitis or in good health (not recorded which). The sequencing input was blood, either unsorted or a sorted T cell fraction (not recorded which). The CDR3 coding sequence is TGTGCCAGCAGCCAGACAGGGGCCAGTGACTACACCTTC. Protein: CASSQTGASDYTF. Drawing the rest from reference TRBV3-1 and TRBJ1-2, the complete variable domain is DTAVSQTPKYLVTQMGNDKSIKCEQNLGHDTMYWYKQDSKKFLKIMFSYNNKELIINETVPNRFSPKSPDKAHLNLHINSLELGDSAVYFCASSQTGASDYTFGSGTRLTVV.